The rows below give T cell receptor beta chains drawn from one sample of a study of T cells in Graves' hyperthyroidism and ophthalmopathy. TCRdb called the multiplex PCR reads again in MiXCR, with one record for every CDR3 protein. Seen here are around 350,000 distinct CDR3 sequences, about 19% observed once, and the top ten hold 3.7%. Sequencing used blood. Receptor source: a woman under 30 with Graves' hyperthyroidism. CDR3s include the opening cysteine and the closing phenylalanine or tryptophan. A D gene is named only where the DNA matches it firmly. The size entry is marked missing in some rows and otherwise reads once, few, many or a size class.

v_gene	j_gene	d_gene	abundance	CDR3nt	CDR3aa
TRBV29-1	TRBJ2-2	NA	many	TGCGGCGTTCTAACCGGGGAGCTGTTTTTT	CGVLTGELFF
TRBV5-1	TRBJ2-7	NA	few	TGCGCCAGCAGCTTAACTAGGCAGCCCCTCCAGTCAGCCATTACCTACGAGCAGTACTTC	CASSLTRQPLQSAITYEQYF
TRBV6-2/TRBV6-3	TRBJ1-2	NA	NA	TGTGCCAGCAGTTCGGGGGTAAAGGGGGTGGCGCGGTATAATGGCTACACCTTC	CASSSGVKGVARYNGYTF
TRBV20-1	TRBJ2-2	TRBD2	many	TGCAGTGCTATGATTCCGGGGCGGGGGTTGACCGGGGAGCTGTTTTTT	CSAMIPGRGLTGELFF
TRBV18	TRBJ1-1	NA	NA	TGTGCCAGCTCAAATAGGGCCCAAGGCACTGAAGCTTTCTTT	CASSNRAQGTEAFF
TRBV6-5	TRBJ1-2	NA	many	TGTGCCAGCAGTTATGACGAGGGGAACTATGGCTACACCTTC	CASSYDEGNYGYTF
TRBV10-3	TRBJ1-1	NA	many	TGTGCCATCAGGGAGGGCACTGAAGCTTTCTTT	CAIREGTEAFF
TRBV20-1	TRBJ1-1	NA	many	TGCAGTGCTAGAGTCCCGGGACATCAGAACACTGAAGCTTTCTTT	CSARVPGHQNTEAFF
TRBV6-2/TRBV6-3	TRBJ1-5	TRBD1	NA	TGTGCCAGCATTCCCCAGGGGGGGGCAATAGGGCAGCCCCAGCATTTT	CASIPQGGAIGQPQHF
TRBV4-1	TRBJ2-2	NA	few	TGCGCCAGCAGCCAAGAAATGCAGGGTAACACCGGGGAGCTGTTTTTT	CASSQEMQGNTGELFF
TRBV6-1	TRBJ2-5	NA	many	TGTGCCAGCACCGAGGGCCGGGAGACCCAGTACTTC	CASTEGRETQYF
TRBV4-2	TRBJ1-5	NA	NA	TGTGCCAGCAGCCCCCGTAACGGGGAAAAGGGGGGAGAGCCCCAGCATTTT	CASSPRNGEKGGEPQHF
TRBV6-5	TRBJ2-7	NA	NA	TGTGCCAGCAGTTTGCCGGGGGAAAAAGTGGACGAGCAGTACTTC	CASSLPGEKVDEQYF
TRBV7-6	TRBJ1-1	NA	many	TGTGCCAGCAGCGCCGACAAGAACACTGAAGCTTTCTTT	CASSADKNTEAFF
TRBV5-1	TRBJ1-1	NA	many	TGCGCCAGCAGCTTGCGGGCCGCTGACACTGAAGCTTTCTTT	CASSLRAADTEAFF